Sequencing of this T cell receptor (beta chain) was carried out in a study of Siglec-9 on CD8 T cells in melanoma. Worth noting for this clone: Its antigen is still unknown.

The protocol was immunoSEQ multiplex PCR, while the TCRdb copy is restricted to in-frame clones and leaves out a portion. The sample lists about 36,000 clones; approximately 84% were seen once. The germline CDR1 and CDR2 sequences are SGHAT and FQNNGV. The CDR3 consists of 15 residues. Unmatched junction bases numbered 8, after V lost 1 base and J lost 6 bases. Overall study results and limits: In melanoma tumors, a Siglec-9-marked effector memory CD8+ subset reportedly appeared to accumulate.

Sequencing used Siglec-9- CD8+ T cells sorted from blood. The TCR was taken from a human donor in good health. The chain combines TRBV11-2 with TRBJ2-7, with 8 positions matching TRBD2. This CDR3 reads CASSLGYSGIPEQYF. CDR3 sequence (DNA): TGTGCCAGCAGCTTAGGGTATAGCGGGATTCCCGAGCAGTACTTC.